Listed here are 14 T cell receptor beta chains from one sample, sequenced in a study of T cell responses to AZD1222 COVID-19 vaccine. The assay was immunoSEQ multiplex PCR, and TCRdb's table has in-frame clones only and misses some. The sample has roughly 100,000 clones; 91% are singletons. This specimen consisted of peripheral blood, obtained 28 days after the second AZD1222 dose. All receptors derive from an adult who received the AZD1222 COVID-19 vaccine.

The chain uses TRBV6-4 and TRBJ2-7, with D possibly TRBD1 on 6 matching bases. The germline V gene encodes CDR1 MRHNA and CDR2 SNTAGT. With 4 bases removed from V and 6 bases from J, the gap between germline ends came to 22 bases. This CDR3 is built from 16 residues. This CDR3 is CASSGAGTSDLGEQYF. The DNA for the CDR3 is TGTGCCAGCAGTGGCGCCGGGACAAGCGATTTGGGCGAGCAGTACTTC.

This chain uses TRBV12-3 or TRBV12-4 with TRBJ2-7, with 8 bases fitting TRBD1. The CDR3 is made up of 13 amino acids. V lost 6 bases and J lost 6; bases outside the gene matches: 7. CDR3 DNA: TGTGCCAGCAGCATAGGACAGGGAGGCGAGCAGTACTTC. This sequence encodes CASSIGQGGEQYF.

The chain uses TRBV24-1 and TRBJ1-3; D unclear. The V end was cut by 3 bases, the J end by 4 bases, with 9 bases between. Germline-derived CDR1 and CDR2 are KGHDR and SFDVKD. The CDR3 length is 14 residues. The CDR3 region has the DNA TGTGCCACCAGTGATGATACAGCCGGAAACACCATATATTTT. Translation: CATSDDTAGNTIYF.

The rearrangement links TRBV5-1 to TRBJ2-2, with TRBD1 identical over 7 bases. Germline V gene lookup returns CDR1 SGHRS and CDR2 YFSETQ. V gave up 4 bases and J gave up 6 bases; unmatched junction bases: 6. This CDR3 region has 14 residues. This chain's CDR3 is CASSTQQGSGELFF. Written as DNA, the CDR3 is TGCGCCAGCAGCACCCAACAGGGGTCCGGGGAGCTGTTTTTT.

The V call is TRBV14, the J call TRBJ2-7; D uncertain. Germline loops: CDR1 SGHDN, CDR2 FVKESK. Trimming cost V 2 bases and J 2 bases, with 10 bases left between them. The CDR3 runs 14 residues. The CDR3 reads CASSQRHDPYEQYF. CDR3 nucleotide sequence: TGTGCCAGCAGCCAACGGCATGACCCCTACGAGCAGTACTTC. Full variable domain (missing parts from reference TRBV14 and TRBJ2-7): EAGVTQFPSHSVIEKGQTVTLRCDPISGHDNLYWYRRVMGKEIKFLLHFVKESKQDESGMPNNRFLAERTGGTYSTLKVQPAELEDSGVYFCASSQRHDPYEQYFGPGTRLTVT.

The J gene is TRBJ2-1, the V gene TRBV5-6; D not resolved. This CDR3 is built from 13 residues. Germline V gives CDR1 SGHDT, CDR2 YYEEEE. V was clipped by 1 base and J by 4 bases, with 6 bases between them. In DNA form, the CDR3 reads TGTGCCAGCAGCTTGCGAGGATACAATGAGCAGTTCTTC. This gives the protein CASSLRGYNEQFF.

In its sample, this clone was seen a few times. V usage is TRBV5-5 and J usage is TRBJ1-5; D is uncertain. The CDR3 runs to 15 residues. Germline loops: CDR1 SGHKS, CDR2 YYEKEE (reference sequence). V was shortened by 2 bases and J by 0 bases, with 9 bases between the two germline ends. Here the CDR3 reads CASSLTPYSNQPQHF. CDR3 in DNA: TGTGCCAGCAGCTTAACTCCTTATAGCAATCAGCCCCAGCATTTT.

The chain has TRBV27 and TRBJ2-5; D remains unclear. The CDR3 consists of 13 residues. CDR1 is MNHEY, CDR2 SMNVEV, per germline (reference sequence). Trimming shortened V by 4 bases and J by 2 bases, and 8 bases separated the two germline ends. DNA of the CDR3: TGTGCCAGCAGTTACTCGCCGCAAGAGACCCAGTACTTC. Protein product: CASSYSPQETQYF.

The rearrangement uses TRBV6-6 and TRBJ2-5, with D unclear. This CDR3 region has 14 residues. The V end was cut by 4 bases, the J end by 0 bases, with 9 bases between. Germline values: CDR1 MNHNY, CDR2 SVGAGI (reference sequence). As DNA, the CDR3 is TGTGCCAGCAGTTCCACCACTAACCAAGAGACCCAGTACTTC. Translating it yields CASSSTTNQETQYF.

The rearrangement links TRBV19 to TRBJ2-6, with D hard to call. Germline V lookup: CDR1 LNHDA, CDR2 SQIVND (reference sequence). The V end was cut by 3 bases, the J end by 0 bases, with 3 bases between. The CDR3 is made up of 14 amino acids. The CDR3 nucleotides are TGTGCCAGTAGTATTGGCTCTGGGGCCAACGTCCTGACTTTC. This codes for CASSIGSGANVLTF.

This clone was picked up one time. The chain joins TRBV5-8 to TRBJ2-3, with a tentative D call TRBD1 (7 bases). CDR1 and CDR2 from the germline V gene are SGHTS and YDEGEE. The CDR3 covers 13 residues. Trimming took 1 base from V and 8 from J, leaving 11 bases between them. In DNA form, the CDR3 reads TGTGCCAGCAGCTTGCAGGGGGGAAGTACGCAGTATTTT. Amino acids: CASSLQGGSTQYF.

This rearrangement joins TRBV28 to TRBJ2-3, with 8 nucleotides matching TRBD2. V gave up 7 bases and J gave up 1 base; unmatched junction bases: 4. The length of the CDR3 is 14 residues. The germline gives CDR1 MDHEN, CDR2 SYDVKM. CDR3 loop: CASTAGGRTDTQYF. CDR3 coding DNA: TGTGCCAGCACGGCGGGGGGCCGCACAGATACGCAGTATTTT. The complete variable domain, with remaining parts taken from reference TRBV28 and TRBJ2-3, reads DVKVTQSSRYLVKRTGEKVFLECVQDMDHENMFWYRQDPGLGLRLIYFSYDVKMKEKGDIPEGYSVSREKKERFSLILESASTNQTSMYLCASTAGGRTDTQYFGPGTRLTVL.

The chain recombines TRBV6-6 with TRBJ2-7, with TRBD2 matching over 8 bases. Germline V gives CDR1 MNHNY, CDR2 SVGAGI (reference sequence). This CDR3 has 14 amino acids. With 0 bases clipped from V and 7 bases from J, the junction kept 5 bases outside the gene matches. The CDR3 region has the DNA TGTGCCAGCAGTTACTCAGTCCTAGCGGGTGAGCAGTACTTC. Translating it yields CASSYSVLAGEQYF.

In DNA, the CDR3 is TGTGCCAGCTCATCCCTCCCAGGGGGAACCATGAACTCCAACACTGAAGCTTTCTTT. It codes for CASSSLPGGTMNSNTEAFF. This chain joins TRBV18 and TRBJ1-1, with TRBD1 matching over 7 bases. The CDR3 runs 19 residues. Germline values: CDR1 KGHSH, CDR2 LQKENI. With 5 bases clipped from V and 2 bases from J, the junction kept 20 bases outside the gene matches.